The 30 T cell receptor beta chains reported below all come from one sample, sequenced in a study of blood T cell repertoires in COVID-19. Data came from immunoSEQ multiplex PCR; TCRdb stores just in-frame clones and leaves some out. The sample records roughly 110,000 clones, around 80% being singletons. Sequencing used peripheral blood. Source of these receptors: a woman aged 70-85 years with acute or convalescent COVID-19.

This chain joins TRBV5-6 and TRBJ1-2; possible D gene TRBD1, 5 bases. This CDR3 contains 13 residues. CDR1 SGHDT and CDR2 YYEEEE come from the germline V gene. Trimming removed 2 bases from V and 4 bases from J, with 9 bases in between. The CDR3 DNA is TGTGCCAGCAGCTTCGGGGGAGCCTATGGCTACACCTTC. Encoded protein: CASSFGGAYGYTF.

This clone was detected once. This rearrangement joins TRBV7-9 to TRBJ2-3; D is perhaps TRBD1 (5 bases). Germline loops: CDR1 SEHNR, CDR2 FQNEAQ (reference sequence). The CDR3 is 15 amino acids. V was trimmed by 5 bases and J by 0 bases, leaving 12 bases between them. The CDR3 DNA reads TGTGCCAGCAGCCCCTGGCAGGGAAGCACAGATACGCAGTATTTT. This encodes CASSPWQGSTDTQYF.

The J gene is TRBJ2-3, the V gene TRBV9; D uncertain. Trimming left V 3 bases short and J 5 bases short, with 10 bases between. This CDR3 is built from 13 residues. The germline CDR1 and CDR2 sequences are SGDLS and YYNGEE. CDR3 in amino acids: CASSEINLDTQYF. The CDR3 DNA follows: TGTGCCAGCAGCGAGATAAACTTAGATACGCAGTATTTT.

V usage is TRBV7-9 and J usage is TRBJ1-1; D remains unclear. Germline V lookup: CDR1 SEHNR, CDR2 FQNEAQ (reference sequence). Deletions cut 2 bases from V and 0 bases from J, with 4 bases between. This CDR3 region has 13 residues. The CDR3 DNA is TGTGCCAGCAGCTTAAGCATGAACACTGAAGCTTTCTTT. Its translation is CASSLSMNTEAFF.

The J gene is TRBJ2-7, the V gene TRBV2; D is possibly TRBD1 (6 bases). This CDR3 has 15 residues. Trimming took 10 bases from V and 3 from J, leaving 22 bases between them. From germline, CDR1 is SNHLY and CDR2 FYNNEI. CDR3 sequence (DNA): TGTGCCACCGGGGCCAGGGACACCAAAAACTACGAGCAGTACTTC. It encodes CATGARDTKNYEQYF.

The V gene is TRBV16, the J gene TRBJ2-2; a possible D gene is TRBD1 (6 bases). The CDR3 covers 17 residues. The V gene's germline CDR1 is KGHSY and CDR2 FQNENV. Trimming took off 0 bases at V and 3 bases at J, with 14 bases between the two ends. The CDR3 protein is CASSQSLQGVDTGELFF. The DNA of the CDR3 is TGTGCCAGCAGCCAATCGTTACAGGGAGTCGACACCGGGGAGCTGTTTTTT.

The CDR3 region has the DNA TGTGCCAGCAGTTATCCGGGAGGGGGATCCTACAATGAGCAGTTCTTC. This encodes CASSYPGGGSYNEQFF. The genes are TRBV6-5 and TRBJ2-1; 8 positions match TRBD2. Trimming cost V 3 bases and J 1 base; bases outside gene matches: 5. Germline CDR1 reads MNHEY; CDR2 reads SVGAGI. The CDR3 length is 16 residues.

This chain links TRBV2 with TRBJ2-7; D call uncertain. CDR1 is SNHLY and CDR2 is FYNNEI in the germline V gene. V shed 4 bases and J shed 4 bases, with 14 bases lying between them. The CDR3 loop spans 14 amino acids. The CDR3 sequence: CASSGAFGGYEQYF. In DNA form, the CDR3 reads TGTGCCAGCAGTGGGGCCTTCGGTGGGTACGAGCAGTACTTC.

The V call is TRBV28, the J call TRBJ1-2; possibly TRBD1 for D (5 bases). Germline V lookup: CDR1 MDHEN, CDR2 SYDVKM. The CDR3 has 15 amino acids. V was clipped by 4 bases and J by 3 bases, with 15 bases between them. DNA for the CDR3: TGTGCCAGCAGTTCGACAGATTTGAAATACTATGGCTACACCTTC. This sequence encodes CASSSTDLKYYGYTF.

V usage is TRBV21-1 and J usage is TRBJ2-6; the table's TRBD1 call for D was not verified on the DNA. TRBV21-1 is annotated as a pseudogene. CDR3 length: 20 amino acids. The CDR3 coding sequence is TGTGCCAGCAGCGCTTTCGGGGCAGGGGGCGCGGGTCCTGGGGCCAACGTCCTGACTTTC. Protein sequence: CASSAFGAGGAGPGANVLTF.

The V and J genes are TRBV2 and TRBJ1-5; D is uncertain. This CDR3 is 17 amino acids long. V lost 0 bases and J lost 3, with 15 bases in between. Germline CDR1 and CDR2: SNHLY and FYNNEI. The DNA of the CDR3 is TGTGCCAGCAGTGAAGCGGTTGCCAGACTCTCCAATCAGCCCCAGCATTTT. Its translation is CASSEAVARLSNQPQHF.

The gene calls are TRBV7-8 and TRBJ1-6; D might be TRBD1 (6 bases). Germline-derived CDR1 and CDR2 are SGHVS and FQNEAQ. There are 14 residues in the CDR3. Trimming took 5 bases from V and 5 from J, leaving 10 bases between them. CDR3 residues: CASSLGHNNSPLHF. CDR3 coding DNA: TGTGCCAGCAGCCTGGGACATAATAATTCACCCCTCCACTTT.

Comment on this clone: No DNA is shown, since the ends of the CDR3 on it are uncertain; the CDR3 is the one TCRdb lists. The chain has TRBV6-6 and TRBJ2-1; the table gives TRBD2 as D, unverified against the DNA. Looked up from germline, CDR1 is MNHNY and CDR2 is SVGAGI (reference sequence). The length of the CDR3 is 12 amino acids, counting both ends. The CDR3 sequence: CASSSSGGEQFF.

The table lists this clone with a few counts. The V call is TRBV12-3 or TRBV12-4, the J call TRBJ1-3; 7 bases match TRBD1. J lost 2 bases, V lost 5 bases, and 0 bases had no gene match. This CDR3 contains 13 residues. The CDR3 loop is CASSTGAGNTIYF. CDR3 nucleotide sequence: TGTGCCAGCAGTACAGGGGCTGGAAACACCATATATTTT.

This clone was seen more than once but under ten times. This sequence joins TRBV25-1 and TRBJ1-4; 7 bases line up with TRBD1. The length of the CDR3 is 16 residues. Germline loops: CDR1 MGHDK, CDR2 SYGVNS. The V gene end was trimmed by 3 bases and the J gene end by 11 bases; junction bases not matched to a gene: 15. The CDR3 DNA sequence: TGTGCCAGCAGTGATCTCGGCGGCAGGGGGGTCGAGAAACTGTTTTTT. Its protein is CASSDLGGRGVEKLFF.

The chain carries TRBV6-5 and TRBJ1-1; 8 nucleotides align to TRBD1. Germline assignment: CDR1 MNHEY and CDR2 SVGAGI. V was clipped by 4 bases and J by 4 bases; unmatched bases: 5. The CDR3 consists of 14 residues. The CDR3 region has the DNA TGTGCCAGCAGTTCCCGCAGGGGGCGCACTGAAGCTTTCTTT. It is translated as CASSSRRGRTEAFF.

The gene calls are TRBV30 and TRBJ1-1; unclear D gene. V was cut by 3 bases and J by 3 bases, with 14 bases left in between. The CDR3 has 14 residues. Looked up from germline, CDR1 is GTSNPN and CDR2 is SVGIG (reference sequence). The CDR3 loop reads CAWRTPGEYTEAFF. CDR3 DNA sequence: TGTGCCTGGAGGACCCCCGGGGAGTACACTGAAGCTTTCTTT. Together with reference TRBV30 and TRBJ1-1, the CDR3 gives the full variable domain: SQTIHQWPATLVQPVGSPLSLECTVEGTSNPNLYWYRQAAGRGLQLLFYSVGIGQISSEVPQNLSASRPQDRQFILSSKKLLLSDSGFYLCAWRTPGEYTEAFFGQGTRLTVV.

The chain recombines TRBV5-8 with TRBJ2-5, with D perhaps TRBD1 (6 bases). CDR1 and CDR2 (germline): SGHTS, YDEGEE. V gave up 0 bases and J gave up 0 bases, with 9 bases separating them. There are 15 residues in the CDR3. The CDR3, as DNA: TGTGCCAGCAGCTTGGGTAACAGGGACCAAGAGACCCAGTACTTC. Translated, it gives CASSLGNRDQETQYF.

This CDR3 reads CASSFFSSGFYGTQYF. CDR3 bases: TGTGCCAGCAGTTTTTTCTCATCGGGTTTTTACGGGACCCAGTACTTC. V usage is TRBV28 and J usage is TRBJ2-5; D not certain. CDR1 and CDR2 from the germline V gene are MDHEN and SYDVKM. V lost 3 bases to trimming and J lost 7 bases, with 21 bases between them. There are 16 residues in the CDR3.

The chain couples TRBV28 to TRBJ2-1, with 8 bases fitting TRBD2. This CDR3 has 12 residues. Per the germline V gene, CDR1 is MDHEN and CDR2 is SYDVKM. J lost 15 bases, V lost 7 bases, and 11 bases had no gene match. This CDR3 reads CASTGGEDARFF. CDR3 DNA sequence: TGTGCCAGCACGGGAGGGGAGGATGCGAGGTTCTTC.

This clone was detected only a few times. The chain joins TRBV6-4 to TRBJ1-3; D not certain. Germline CDR1 MRHNA, CDR2 SNTAGT. The CDR3 is made up of 14 amino acids. V was pared by 10 bases and J by 3 bases, with 16 bases between. The CDR3 spells CATFKRACGNTIYF. The CDR3 coding sequence is TGTGCCACCTTTAAGCGGGCGTGTGGAAACACCATATATTTT.

The chain links TRBV18 to TRBJ2-2; D might be TRBD1 (5 bases). The germline CDR1 and CDR2 sequences are KGHSH and LQKENI. V was shortened by 5 bases and J by 7 bases, with 8 bases between the two germline ends. The length of the CDR3 is 12 residues. The CDR3 region has the DNA TGTGCCAGCTCATCAGGGTTCGGGGAGCTGTTTTTT. Its protein is CASSSGFGELFF. The variable domain in full, completed from reference TRBV18 and TRBJ2-2, reads NAGVMQNPRHLVRRRGQEARLRCSPMKGHSHVYWYRQLPEEGLKFMVYLQKENIIDESGMPKERFSAEFPKEGPSILRIQQVVRGDSAAYFCASSSGFGELFFGEGSRLTVL.

The chain is built from TRBV3-1 (or the pseudogene TRBV3-2) and TRBJ2-3; TRBD2 might be the D (5 bases). The CDR3 is 14 residues long. Germline lookup yields CDR1 LGHDT and CDR2 YNNKEL (reference sequence). V was cut by 0 bases and J by 6 bases, with 10 bases left in between. The CDR3 region has the DNA TGTGCCAGCAGCCAAGATCGGCTAGCTGATACGCAGTATTTT. As protein: CASSQDRLADTQYF.

V and J are TRBV9 and TRBJ2-6, with D maybe TRBD2 (5 bases). The CDR3 totals 15 residues. Trimming shortened V by 0 bases and J by 2 bases, and 6 bases separated the two germline ends. Looked up from germline, CDR1 is SGDLS and CDR2 is YYNGEE. The CDR3 spells CASSVVGAGANVLTF. CDR3 sequence (DNA): TGTGCCAGCAGCGTAGTCGGGGCTGGGGCCAACGTCCTGACTTTC.

The chain links TRBV4-1 to TRBJ2-7; TRBD2 matches 8 bases. V lost 0 bases to trimming and J lost 5 bases; unmatched junction nucleotides: 18. The CDR3 is made up of 19 amino acids. CDR1 is MGHRA and CDR2 is YSYEKL in the germline V gene. Here the CDR3 DNA reads TGCGCCAGCAGCCAAGACCCTCGGGGACTGGGCGGGAGGTTACACGAGCAGTACTTC. This codes for CASSQDPRGLGGRLHEQYF.

The chain has TRBV7-2 and TRBJ2-4; 9 bases fit TRBD1. Trimming at V came to 5 bases and at J to 4 bases, leaving 3 bases not matched to a gene. CDR1 is SGHTA, CDR2 FQGNSA, per germline. CDR3 length: 14 residues. CDR3 amino acids: CASSLQGAKNIQYF. DNA for the CDR3: TGTGCCAGCAGCCTACAGGGGGCGAAAAACATTCAGTACTTC.

This chain uses TRBV7-8 with TRBJ2-7; 11 nucleotides align to TRBD2. With 5 bases clipped from V and 5 bases from J, the junction kept 8 bases outside the gene matches. CDR3 size: 15 residues. Germline-derived CDR1 and CDR2 are SGHVS and FQNEAQ. The CDR3 sequence is CASSLWTSGQDEQYF. Here the CDR3 DNA reads TGTGCCAGCAGCCTTTGGACTAGCGGGCAAGACGAGCAGTACTTC.

This chain links TRBV6-1 with TRBJ1-1, with 8 bases fitting TRBD1. J lost 1 base, V lost 4 bases, and 11 bases had no gene match. Germline V CDR1 and CDR2: MNHNS, SASEGT. The CDR3 sequence is 17 residues long. The CDR3, as DNA: TGTGCCAGCAGTGGCAACCCGACAGGGGCGGCGAACACTGAAGCTTTCTTT. It is translated as CASSGNPTGAANTEAFF.

V is TRBV7-8 and J is TRBJ2-7, with D possibly TRBD1 on 6 matching bases. Germline CDR1 and CDR2: SGHVS and FQNEAQ. Between the trimmed V and J ends, which lost 4 bases and 2 bases, there was a span of 27 bases. The CDR3 covers 19 residues. CDR3 bases: TGTGCCAGCAGCTGGCCTAGACAGGAGGTAGCACCCAGGGCCTACGAGCAGTACTTC. Protein product: CASSWPRQEVAPRAYEQYF. The full variable domain, its missing parts supplied by reference TRBV7-8 and TRBJ2-7, is GAGVSQSPRYKVAKRGQDVALRCDPISGHVSLFWYQQALGQGPEFLTYFQNEAQLDKSGLPSDRFFAERPEGSVSTLKIQRTQQEDSAVYLCASSWPRQEVAPRAYEQYFGPGTRLTVT.

The rearrangement uses TRBV7-8 and TRBJ2-7; no definite D call. Trimming removed 2 bases at V and 1 base at J, with 6 bases between. The CDR3 is 13 amino acids. CDR1 is SGHVS, CDR2 FQNEAQ, per germline. In nucleotides, the CDR3 is TGTGCCAGCAGCTTACAGCGATCCTACGAGCAGTACTTC. Its protein product is CASSLQRSYEQYF.